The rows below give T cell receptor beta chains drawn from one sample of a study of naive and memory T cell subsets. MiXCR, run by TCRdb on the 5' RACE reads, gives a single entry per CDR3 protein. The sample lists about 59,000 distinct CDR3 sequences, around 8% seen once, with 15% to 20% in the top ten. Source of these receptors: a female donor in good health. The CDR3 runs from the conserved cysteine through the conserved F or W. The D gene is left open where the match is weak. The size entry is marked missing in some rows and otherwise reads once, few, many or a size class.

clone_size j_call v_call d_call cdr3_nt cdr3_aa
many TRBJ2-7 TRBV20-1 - TGCAGTCCAAGACAAGAAGTCTACGAGCAGTACTTC CSPRQEVYEQYF
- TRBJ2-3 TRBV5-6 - TGTGCCAGCAGCTTGGAGCGCGGCGGGACTAGCACAGATACGCAGTATTTT CASSLERGGTSTDTQYF
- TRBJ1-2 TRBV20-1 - TGCAGTGCCACCCGCGCCCTCGGGGATTTCACCTTC CSATRALGDFTF
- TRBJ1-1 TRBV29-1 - TGCAGCGTTGTCGGGGTGGAGCCTGAAGCTTTCTTT CSVVGVEPEAFF
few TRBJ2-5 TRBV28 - TGTGCCAGCAGTCACCCCCCCCAAGAGACCCAGTACTTC CASSHPPQETQYF
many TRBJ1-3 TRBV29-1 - TGCAGCGTTGTCAGAGGGTACGGAAACACCATATATTTT CSVVRGYGNTIYF
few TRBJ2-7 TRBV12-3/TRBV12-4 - TGTGCCACCGGAGGGGGCTACGAGCAGTACTTC CATGGGYEQYF
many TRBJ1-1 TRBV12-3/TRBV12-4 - TGTGCCAGCAGTTTAGTAGGGGGCACTGAAGCTTTCTTT CASSLVGGTEAFF
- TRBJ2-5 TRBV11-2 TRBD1 TGTGCCAGCAGCTTAGCGGGACAGGGGTTTGGGACCCAGTACTTC CASSLAGQGFGTQYF
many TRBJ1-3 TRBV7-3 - TGTGCCAGCAGCTCGGGACTGTCGTCTGGAAACACCATATATTTT CASSSGLSSGNTIYF
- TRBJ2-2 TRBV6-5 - TGTGCCAGCTGTGATTATGGGGCCGGGGAGCTGTTTTTT CASCDYGAGELFF
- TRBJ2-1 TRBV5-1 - TGCGCCAGCAGCTTAACAGGTACCTACAATGAGCAGTTCTTC CASSLTGTYNEQFF
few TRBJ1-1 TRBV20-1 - TGCAGTGCTAGAGATGACAGAAGAACTGAAGCTTTCTTT CSARDDRRTEAFF
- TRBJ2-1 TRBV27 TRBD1 TGTGCCAGCAGTTTAGGACAGGGGAGCTACAATGAGCAGTTCTTC CASSLGQGSYNEQFF
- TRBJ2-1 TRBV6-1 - TGTGCCAGCAGTGAAGAGGGGGACTACAATGAGCAGTTCTTC CASSEEGDYNEQFF
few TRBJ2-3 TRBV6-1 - TGTGCCAGCAGGGTGACAGGGAGGGCAGATACGCAGTATTTT CASRVTGRADTQYF
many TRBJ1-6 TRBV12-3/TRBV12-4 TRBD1 TGTGCCAGCAGTTTAGCCGGGACAGTCTCACCCCTCCACTTT CASSLAGTVSPLHF
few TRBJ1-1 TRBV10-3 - TGTGCCATCAGTGAGAAAGGCGGGCCGAACACTGAAGCTTTCTTT CAISEKGGPNTEAFF
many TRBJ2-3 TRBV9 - TGTGCCAGCAGCGCGGACGGGAACACAGATACGCAGTATTTT CASSADGNTDTQYF